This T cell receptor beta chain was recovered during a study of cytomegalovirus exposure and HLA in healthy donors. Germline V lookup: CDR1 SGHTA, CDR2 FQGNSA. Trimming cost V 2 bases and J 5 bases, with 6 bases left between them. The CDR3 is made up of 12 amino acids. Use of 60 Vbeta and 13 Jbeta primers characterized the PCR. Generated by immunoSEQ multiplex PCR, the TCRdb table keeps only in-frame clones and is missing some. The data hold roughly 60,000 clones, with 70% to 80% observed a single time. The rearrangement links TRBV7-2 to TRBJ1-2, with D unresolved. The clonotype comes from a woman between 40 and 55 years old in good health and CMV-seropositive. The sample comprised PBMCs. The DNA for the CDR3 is TGTGCCAGCAGCTTAAACGGTTATGGCTACACCTTC. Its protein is CASSLNGYGYTF.